Listed here are 6 T cell receptor beta chains from one sample, sequenced in a study of human T cells and chemical hapten exposure. In TCRdb, the RACE reads were re-called with MiXCR into one record per CDR3 protein. This table holds roughly 100,000 distinct CDR3 sequences, about 9.3% found once. The time point: patch test 2, 6 weeks after DPC sensitization. Indicated treatment: therapeutic diphenylcyclopropenone sensitization with weekly scalp DPC. The source was whole blood, collected in connection with sensitization to the hapten diphenylcyclopropenone (DPC). The receptor source for this set is a woman aged 40 to 50 with alopecia areata. Some clones in this sample may be carry-over from other donors' samples.

The sample holds many counts of this clonotype. The rearrangement links TRBV11-2 to TRBJ2-2; 7 bases are a match to TRBD2. Trimming cost V 5 bases and J 1 base; bases outside gene matches: 7. The CDR3 has 16 amino acids. CDR1 and CDR2 (germline): SGHAT, FQNNGV. For the CDR3, the DNA is TGTGCCAGCAGCCGGGGACTAACTAGGAACACCGGGGAGCTGTTTTTT. Amino acids: CASSRGLTRNTGELFF.

This clonotype is medium-sized. The CDR3 region is CASSYFRPDHRLGEQYF. The CDR3 DNA is TGTGCCAGCAGTTATTTCCGTCCCGACCACAGACTAGGCGAGCAGTACTTC. The V gene is TRBV6-2 or TRBV6-3, the J gene TRBJ2-7; D perhaps matches TRBD2 (6 bases). Germline CDR1 and CDR2: MNHEY and SVGEGT. The length of the CDR3 is 17 residues. V was cut by 3 bases and J by 6 bases, with 24 bases left in between.

This clonotype was observed many times. This rearrangement joins TRBV20-1 to TRBJ1-6; 7 nucleotides line up with TRBD1. Germline-derived CDR1 and CDR2 are DFQATT and SNEGSKA (reference sequence). J gave up 0 bases and V 0 bases, and 5 bases lay outside the gene matches. CDR3 size: 17 residues. The CDR3 DNA reads TGCAGTGCTAGAGATGGGAGACAGGGCTCCTATAATTCACCCCTCCACTTT. It codes for CSARDGRQGSYNSPLHF.

The chain uses TRBV23-1 and TRBJ2-2; D may be TRBD1 (5 bases). TRBV23-1 is marked as an open reading frame, function uncertain. V lost 3 bases to trimming and J lost 6 bases, with 14 bases between them. This CDR3 region has 15 residues. This CDR3 reads CASSQKGRIAGELFF. CDR3 DNA sequence: TGCGCCAGCAGTCAGAAGGGGCGGATCGCCGGGGAGCTGTTTTTT.

To note about this clonotype: A single base separates this from a much larger clone, so it may be a read error. V usage is TRBV18 and J usage is TRBJ2-2; TRBD2 matches at 11 bases. The junction had 5 bases not matched to a gene; V was cut back by 2 bases and J by 0 bases. Germline loops: CDR1 KGHSH, CDR2 LQKENI. The CDR3 extends over 18 amino acids. CDR3 sequence reads: CASSPNLAGGSNTGELFF. Here the CDR3 DNA reads TGTGCCAGCTCACCAAATCTAGCGGGAGGATCGAACACCGGGGAGCTGTTTTTT.

This clonotype was observed at least ten times. The gene calls are TRBV7-2 and TRBJ2-1; D remains unclear. With 0 bases removed from V and 1 base from J, the gap between germline ends came to 1 base. In germline, CDR1 is SGHTA, CDR2 FQGNSA. The CDR3 loop spans 13 amino acids. As DNA, the CDR3 is TGTGCCAGCAGCTTAGCGTCCTACAATGAGCAGTTCTTC. Translated, it gives CASSLASYNEQFF.